This record covers a single T cell receptor (beta chain). Its antigen remains unknown. The data derive from a study of response to subunit inactivated influenza vaccine. Study-wide results and caveats: Each seasonal flu vaccination may recruit only limited new T cells, authors suggested.

V gave up 5 bases and J gave up 6 bases; unmatched junction bases: 7. Germline V gene lookup returns CDR1 SGHTA and CDR2 FQGNSA. The CDR3 length is 15 residues. One entry per CDR3 protein, called by TCRdb with MiXCR from the RT-PCR reads. The profile shows roughly 650,000 distinct CDR3 sequences, 12% to 15% of them singletons. The source is a man aged 50 or older who received an inactivated influenza vaccine. The source material was PBMCs from blood, sampled about 14 days before vaccination. The chain carries TRBV7-2 and TRBJ2-3; 11 nucleotides agree with TRBD2. The CDR3, as DNA: TGTGCCAGCAGCCCCTCCCCTAGCGGGAGGGATACGCAGTATTTT. Its translation is CASSPSPSGRDTQYF.